This TCR beta chain was sequenced for a study of OX40 agonist ivuxolimab in advanced cancers. The protocol was immunoSEQ multiplex PCR, while the TCRdb copy is restricted to in-frame clones and leaves out a portion. The sample includes almost 20,000 clones, 83% of them seen just once. The V gene's germline CDR1 is SGHVS and CDR2 FNYEAQ. Trimming shortened V by 5 bases and J by 0 bases, and 13 bases separated the two germline ends. The length of the CDR3 is 16 residues. The rearrangement joins TRBV7-6 to TRBJ2-2; tentatively, D is TRBD2 (5 bases). The clonotype comes from an adult with an advanced solid tumor such as melanoma, head and neck, liver or kidney cancer. The input for sequencing was CD4+ or CD8+ T cells sorted from blood, taken in a trial of the OX40 agonist ivuxolimab. CDR3: CASSTPIGTNTGELFF. The CDR3 DNA reads TGTGCCAGCAGCACCCCTATCGGGACGAACACCGGGGAGCTGTTTTTT.